The subject of this entry is one T cell receptor (beta chain). Its antigen remains unidentified. The sample comes from a study of cytomegalovirus exposure and HLA in healthy donors. Overall study findings and caveats: Analyzed later, most CMV-associated TCR beta chains appeared HLA-restricted. Sequencing likely caused a cluster of highly shared sequence variants.

PCR used 60 Vbeta primers and 13 Jbeta primers. The protocol was immunoSEQ multiplex PCR, while the TCRdb copy is restricted to in-frame clones and leaves out a portion. The repertoire includes about 300,000 clones, roughly 85% of them detected once, and approximately 4.3% sits in the top ten. The germline V and J ends were trimmed by 5 bases and 1 base, with 11 bases remaining between them. Germline V gene data show CDR1 as SGHTA and CDR2 as FQGTGA. This CDR3 is built from 15 residues. This receptor was identified in a middle-aged man in good health and CMV-seropositive. V usage is TRBV7-3 and J usage is TRBJ2-2, with TRBD1 as a possible D gene (5 bases). The sequencing sample was made of PBMCs. In DNA, the CDR3 is TGTGCCAGCAGCAAGGACACCCTGAACACCGGGGAGCTGTTTTTT. Encoded protein: CASSKDTLNTGELFF.